This TCR beta chain stems from a study of blood T cell repertoires in COVID-19. Overall study: Specimens from acute and convalescent COVID-19 originated in the United States, Italy and Spain. The cDNA or gDNA used as material had been derived from T cells, B-cell-depleted T cells, or PBMCs.

The length of the CDR3 is 12 residues. As handled by the study authors: Reference gene primer amplification gave nucleated cell count estimates. Clones were sequenced by immunoSEQ multiplex PCR, and TCRdb holds only the in-frame ones, with some missing. V, J and clone size are taken as reported in that table, and D and trimming were inferred from the DNA itself. The data contain 60,000 to 75,000 clones, around 88% of them singletons. This receptor was taken from a woman older than 75 with active COVID-19. The rearrangement joins TRBV7-5 to TRBJ2-3; the table names TRBD2, a call not compared with the DNA. TRBV7-5 is an annotated pseudogene. Sequenced material: peripheral blood. DNA for the CDR3: TGTGCCAGAAGCGAGAAGCGTTATACGCAGTATTTT. It encodes CARSEKRYTQYF.